This T cell receptor (beta chain) was sequenced during a study of T cell repertoires in cytomegalovirus infection. This CDR3 is 15 amino acids long. Germline CDR1 and CDR2: MGHDK and SYGVNS. Trimming removed 8 bases at V and 5 bases at J, with 19 bases between. TCRdb called the reads again in MiXCR, with one record for every CDR3 protein. The data contain about 130,000 distinct CDR3 sequences, 7% to 10% of them seen just once; the ten biggest clones take up about 9.5%. There are many counts of this clonotype. This sequence was found in a human donor in good health (CMV status not recorded). Some clones in this sample may be carry-over from other donors' samples. Sample: PBMCs. J is TRBJ2-1 and V is TRBV25-1; maybe TRBD1 (6 bases). The CDR3 sequence: CASVWGRGRDNEQFF. The CDR3 DNA reads as TGTGCCAGCGTGTGGGGCAGGGGAAGGGACAATGAGCAGTTCTTC.